This T cell receptor (beta chain) was obtained from a study of human T cells and chemical hapten exposure. As for the study in general: TCR yield per sample varied, mainly due to pooled library volumes.

Per the authors' pipeline: Individual samples carried between roughly 23,224 and 700,000 TCRs, with more than 95,000 as the median. TCRdb ran MiXCR on the RACE reads and lists one entry per CDR3 protein. These V and J calls are TCRdb output, not the study's own analysis. The sample lists 180,000 or so distinct CDR3 sequences, approximately 31% occurring once. Noted time point: pre-sensitization, week 0. Noted treatment: therapeutic diphenylcyclopropenone sensitization with weekly scalp DPC. Blood draws came first, before each patch test. The count of this clonotype is one. This CDR3 spans 13 amino acids. The germline V gene has CDR1 KGHSH and CDR2 LQKENI. The ends were cut back, 4 bases at V and 1 base at J, with 7 bases in the middle.

The chain recombines TRBV18 with TRBJ1-1; unclear D gene. The sequence was obtained from a woman in her thirties with alopecia areata. Some clones in this sample may be carry-over from other donors' samples. Sequenced material: whole blood, taken in connection with sensitization to the hapten diphenylcyclopropenone (DPC). The CDR3 region is CASSRAENTEAFF. CDR3 DNA: TGTGCCAGCTCACGGGCCGAGAACACTGAAGCTTTCTTT.